Described below is a single T cell receptor (beta chain) sequence and its context. Its specificity is unknown. These data originate in a study of cytomegalovirus exposure and HLA in healthy donors. Amplification used 60 Vbeta primers and 13 Jbeta primers. Produced via immunoSEQ multiplex PCR; TCRdb's table is partial and in-frame only. The table includes some 110,000 clones, roughly 83% detected once. Trimming took 4 bases from V and 5 from J, leaving 15 bases between them. Germline V CDR1 and CDR2: SGHRS, YFSETQ. This CDR3 comprises 15 residues. Whole-study results and caveats: Accurate prediction of HLA-A and HLA-B alleles (for most subjects) was reportedly achieved from TCR beta sequences. A highly shared variant cluster was judged a likely technical artifact.

The chain has TRBV5-1 and TRBJ2-2, with TRBD1 as a possible D gene (5 bases). Material for sequencing was PBMCs. The TCR originated in a woman between 18 and 29 years old in good health and CMV-seropositive. The CDR3 loop is CASSRRQKGTGELFF. Here the CDR3 DNA reads TGCGCCAGCAGCCGTAGACAGAAGGGGACCGGGGAGCTGTTTTTT.